The 30 T cell receptor beta chains given below trace back to one sample, sequenced in a study of shared clonotypes between healthy human individuals. CD45RO negativity and positive selection for CCR7 defined naive CD8 cells, a population that excluded terminally differentiated effector memory CD45RA+ cells. Some clones are missing from TCRdb's copy, which holds only in-frame ones; the method was immunoSEQ multiplex PCR. This sample has just over 2,000,000 clones, with roughly 94% found just once. The sequenced material came from naive CD8+ T cells sorted from blood. The receptors derive from a man between 18 and 29 years old in good health.

V usage is TRBV4-1 and J usage is TRBJ2-2, with 7 bases matching TRBD1. The CDR3 covers 16 residues. V lost 8 bases to trimming and J lost 6 bases; unmatched junction nucleotides: 15. Germline CDR1 is MGHRA and CDR2 is YSYEKL. DNA of the CDR3: TGCGCCAGCCACGGATGGCCAGGGGGTGATGCCGGGGAGCTGTTTTTT. Protein product: CASHGWPGGDAGELFF.

The count of this clone is one. V usage is TRBV6-5 and J usage is TRBJ1-1; D gene ambiguous. Trimming took 2 bases from V and 7 from J, leaving 11 bases between them. The CDR3 contains 13 residues. The germline V gene has CDR1 MNHEY and CDR2 SVGAGI. CDR3: CASSYGLADEAFF. The CDR3 DNA is TGTGCCAGCAGTTACGGCTTGGCGGATGAAGCTTTCTTT.

The chain carries TRBV19 and TRBJ1-2; D ambiguous. V shed 6 bases and J shed 1 base, with 21 bases lying between them. There are 17 residues in the CDR3. CDR1 and CDR2 from the germline V gene are LNHDA and SQIVND (reference sequence). CDR3 sequence (DNA): TGTGCCAGTAGGGGTCAGTTGTCTGGACCCCTTAACTATGGCTACACCTTC. It yields the protein CASRGQLSGPLNYGYTF.

In the case of this clone: This CDR3 is also generated by other DNA sequences in the sample. The gene calls are TRBV5-6 and TRBJ1-2, with D possibly TRBD1 on 5 matching bases. V gave up 2 bases and J gave up 4 bases, with 9 bases separating them. Germline CDR1 is SGHDT and CDR2 is YYEEEE. This CDR3 has 13 residues. CDR3 sequence: CASSFGGGYGYTF. The CDR3 DNA follows: TGTGCCAGCAGCTTCGGGGGTGGCTATGGCTACACCTTC. Full variable domain (missing parts from reference TRBV5-6 and TRBJ1-2): DAGVTQSPTHLIKTRGQQVTLRCSPKSGHDTVSWYQQALGQGPQFIFQYYEEEERQRGNFPDRFSGHQFPNYSSELNVNALLLGDSALYLCASSFGGGYGYTFGSGTRLTVV.

The chain uses TRBV11-2 and TRBJ2-5; a weak D match, TRBD2 (5 bases). Germline-derived CDR1 and CDR2 are SGHAT and FQNNGV. V dropped 5 bases and J dropped 5 bases, with 18 bases sitting between them. The CDR3 covers 15 residues. The CDR3 here is CASSLSSRREETQYF. DNA of the CDR3: TGTGCCAGCAGCCTTTCTTCGCGTAGGGAGGAGACCCAGTACTTC.

The chain couples TRBV30 to TRBJ2-7; D possibly uses TRBD1 or TRBD2 (5 bases each). This CDR3 is built from 12 residues. Germline loops: CDR1 GTSNPN, CDR2 SVGIG (reference sequence). V lost 7 bases and J lost 4, with 14 bases in between. CDR3 amino acids: CALGRLDYEQYF. CDR3 nucleotide sequence: TGTGCCTTGGGACGCCTAGATTACGAGCAGTACTTC.

Concerning this clone: The DNA is omitted, as the CDR3 cannot be located on it reliably, and the CDR3 follows TCRdb's listing. The chain combines TRBV28 with TRBJ2-5; the table calls TRBD1, which could not be checked here. Germline CDR1 reads MDHEN; CDR2 reads SYDVKM. The CDR3 is 15 residues long, counting both termini. The CDR3 here is CASSTSDRVGEAQYF.

Remarks on this clone: Different DNA sequences within this sample yield the same CDR3. The V and J genes are TRBV7-9 and TRBJ2-3; D may be TRBD1 (5 bases). V dropped 3 bases and J dropped 5 bases, with 6 bases sitting between them. The germline gives CDR1 SEHNR, CDR2 FQNEAQ (reference sequence). The CDR3 totals 12 residues. CDR3 sequence (DNA): TGTGCCAGCAGCTTTGGACAAGATACGCAGTATTTT. Amino acid sequence: CASSFGQDTQYF.

The CDR3 spells CASSLAGLANEQYF. In nucleotides, the CDR3 is TGTGCCAGCAGCTTGGCCGGACTAGCGAATGAGCAGTACTTC. The chain combines TRBV5-4 with TRBJ2-7; 9 bases line up with TRBD2. Trimming cost V 0 bases and J 7 bases; bases outside gene matches: 5. This CDR3 spans 14 amino acids. Germline V lookup: CDR1 SGHNT, CDR2 YYREEE (reference sequence).

The rearrangement joins TRBV27 to TRBJ2-7, with 9 nucleotides matching TRBD2. The CDR3 loop spans 15 amino acids. Germline CDR1 reads MNHEY; CDR2 reads SMNVEV (reference sequence). Germline trimming cut 6 bases from V and 2 bases from J; bases unmatched to any gene: 8. CDR3: CASRGGIAGAYEQYF. The CDR3, as DNA: TGTGCCAGCAGGGGAGGGATAGCGGGAGCCTACGAGCAGTACTTC.

The V call is TRBV23-1, the J call TRBJ1-5; possibly TRBD1 for D (5 bases). TRBV23-1 carries the ORF label, with uncertain function. V was trimmed by 6 bases and J by 3 bases, leaving 15 bases between them. The CDR3 runs to 15 residues. The CDR3 DNA reads as TGCGCCAGCAGCCACGACAGCAAAAACAATCAGCCCCAGCATTTT. It codes for CASSHDSKNNQPQHF.

This clone showed up just once. This chain uses TRBV6-4 with TRBJ1-5; tentatively, D is TRBD1 (5 bases). CDR3 length: 15 amino acids. Germline V gene data show CDR1 as MRHNA and CDR2 as SNTAGT. Between the trimmed V and J ends, which lost 3 bases and 6 bases, there was a span of 15 bases. The CDR3 loop reads CASSENPGQIQPQHF. CDR3 coding DNA: TGTGCCAGCAGTGAAAATCCGGGGCAAATTCAGCCCCAGCATTTT.

The rearrangement uses TRBV5-4 and TRBJ2-2; the match to TRBD2 covers 8 bases. This CDR3 comprises 16 residues. The junction had 12 bases not matched to a gene; V was cut back by 0 bases and J by 11 bases. In germline, CDR1 is SGHNT, CDR2 YYREEE (reference sequence). The CDR3 sequence is CASSLASGGPFSELFF. The CDR3 DNA sequence: TGTGCCAGCAGCTTGGCGTCGGGAGGGCCGTTTTCTGAGCTGTTTTTT.

J is TRBJ1-2 and V is TRBV6-5; D call uncertain. Trimming left V 4 bases short and J 2 bases short, with 11 bases between. The CDR3 extends over 14 amino acids. CDR1 and CDR2 from the germline V gene are MNHEY and SVGAGI. The CDR3 sequence: CASSSKTWNYGYTF. The CDR3 DNA reads TGTGCCAGCAGTTCCAAAACATGGAACTATGGCTACACCTTC.

Comments on this clone: Other nucleotide sequences in the sample specify the same CDR3. CDR3 loop: CASSPDTNTGELFF. CDR3 nucleotides: TGTGCCAGCAGCCCCGACACAAACACCGGGGAGCTGTTTTTT. J is TRBJ2-2 and V is TRBV7-9; D gene uncertain. This CDR3 region has 14 residues. Germline V gene data show CDR1 as SEHNR and CDR2 as FQNEAQ (reference sequence). The V end lost 5 bases, the J end lost 2 bases, and 9 bases lay between the germline ends.

The CDR3 DNA is TGTGCCAGCAGTGAAGAGGCAAGTCTCAATGAGCAGTTCTTC. Translation gives CASSEEASLNEQFF. The chain carries TRBV6-1 and TRBJ2-1; D ambiguous. The germline CDR1 and CDR2 sequences are MNHNS and SASEGT. The CDR3 loop spans 14 amino acids. Trimming cost V 1 base and J 6 bases, with 10 bases left between them.

The V and J genes are TRBV4-3 and TRBJ1-1, with TRBD1 matching 7 bases. Per the germline V gene, CDR1 is LGHNA and CDR2 is YSLEER. The CDR3 sequence is 15 residues long. The V gene end was trimmed by 4 bases and the J gene end by 3 bases; junction bases not matched to a gene: 8. This chain's CDR3 is CASSPDRAVYTEAFF. The CDR3 nucleotides read TGCGCCAGCAGCCCCGACAGGGCGGTGTACACTGAAGCTTTCTTT.

V and J are TRBV6-6 and TRBJ2-1; 10 bases agree with TRBD2. This CDR3 is built from 16 residues. The V and J ends lost 0 bases and 5 bases, in that order; junction bases with no gene match: 4. Germline values: CDR1 MNHNY, CDR2 SVGAGI (reference sequence). The CDR3 spells CASSYSLLAGHNEQFF. The CDR3 nucleotides read TGTGCCAGCAGTTACTCGTTACTAGCGGGGCACAATGAGCAGTTCTTC.

V usage is TRBV5-8 and J usage is TRBJ2-1; the D gene is possibly TRBD1 (6 bases). V lost 2 bases and J 7 bases, leaving 10 bases between the germline ends. CDR1 and CDR2 (germline): SGHTS, YDEGEE. The CDR3 length is 13 residues. CDR3 amino acids: CASSFSGVNEQFF. For the CDR3, the DNA is TGTGCCAGCAGCTTTTCAGGGGTGAATGAGCAGTTCTTC.

CDR3 residues: CASSGPRGTATSSYNEQFF. In DNA form, the CDR3 reads TGTGCCAGCAGCGGACCCCGCGGGACGGCAACTAGCTCCTACAATGAGCAGTTCTTC. V and J are TRBV9 and TRBJ2-1; D possibly corresponds to TRBD2 (6 bases). The CDR3 runs to 19 residues. With 3 bases removed from V and 0 bases from J, the gap between germline ends came to 22 bases. Germline values: CDR1 SGDLS, CDR2 YYNGEE.

The CDR3, as DNA: TGTGCCAGCAGCCTCACAGGGGGCGAGCTCTACGAGCAGTACTTC. Its protein is CASSLTGGELYEQYF. The chain employs TRBV11-1 and TRBJ2-7; 9 nucleotides line up with TRBD1. The germline CDR1 and CDR2 sequences are SGHAT and FQDESV (reference sequence). The J segment lost 3 bases and the V segment lost 5 bases, leaving 8 bases of the junction unmatched. The CDR3 sequence is 15 residues long.

The gene calls are TRBV4-1 and TRBJ1-2, with D possibly TRBD1 on 5 matching bases. V shed 4 bases and J shed 0 bases, with 18 bases lying between them. Germline assignment: CDR1 MGHRA and CDR2 YSYEKL. CDR3 length: 17 amino acids. CDR3 region: CASSREFPGTANYGYTF. DNA of the CDR3: TGCGCCAGCAGCCGCGAGTTTCCCGGGACGGCTAACTATGGCTACACCTTC.

The gene calls are TRBV5-1 and TRBJ2-7; 9 nucleotides agree with TRBD1. The CDR3 totals 17 residues. Germline trimming cut 0 bases from V and 2 bases from J; bases unmatched to any gene: 9. Germline CDR1 and CDR2: SGHRS and YFSETQ. The DNA of the CDR3 is TGCGCCAGCAGCTTGGATTATCTACGACAGGGGGCCTACGAGCAGTACTTC. As protein: CASSLDYLRQGAYEQYF.

The rearrangement links TRBV13 to TRBJ2-1, with TRBD2 as a possible D gene (8 bases). Per germline, CDR1 PRHDT and CDR2 FYEKMQ (reference sequence). This CDR3 is 15 amino acids long. The V end lost 5 bases, the J end lost 5 bases, and 16 bases lay between the germline ends. The DNA of the CDR3 is TGTGCCAGCAGCCCGGGAGGGGGCGGCGACAATGAGCAGTTCTTC. Its protein product is CASSPGGGGDNEQFF.

The chain links TRBV9 to TRBJ2-2; 7 nucleotides match TRBD2. There are 17 residues in the CDR3. Germline lookup yields CDR1 SGDLS and CDR2 YYNGEE. The ends lost 1 base at V and 0 bases at J; junction bases unmatched: 6. CDR3 DNA: TGTGCCAGCAGCGTAATGACTAGCAGAACGAACACCGGGGAGCTGTTTTTT. Encoded protein: CASSVMTSRTNTGELFF. Full variable domain (rest looked up from reference TRBV9 and TRBJ2-2): DSGVTQTPKHLITATGQRVTLRCSPRSGDLSVYWYQQSLDQGLQFLIQYYNGEERAKGNILERFSAQQFPDLHSELNLSSLELGDSALYFCASSVMTSRTNTGELFFGEGSRLTVL.

Note on this clone: This clone may be a read error of a much larger clone one base away. The same CDR3 can be traced to other DNA sequences in this sample. This chain joins TRBV6-5 and TRBJ2-7; D is unresolved. This CDR3 is built from 11 residues. CDR1 is MNHEY and CDR2 is SVGAGI in the germline V gene. V lost 5 bases to trimming and J lost 0 bases, with 2 bases between them. The DNA for the CDR3 is TGTGCCAGCAGTCCCTCCTACGAGCAGTACTTC. Residues: CASSPSYEQYF.

The CDR3, as DNA: TGCAGCGGGGTGGGGTTAGCGGCCTCCAGCTCCTACAATGAGCAGTTCTTC. Its translation: CSGVGLAASSSYNEQFF. The chain combines TRBV29-1 with TRBJ2-1; a weak D match, TRBD2 (6 bases). This CDR3 has 17 amino acids. The V end lost 7 bases, the J end lost 0 bases, and 22 bases lay between the germline ends. CDR1 SQVTM and CDR2 ANQGSEA come from the germline V gene.

J is TRBJ1-3 and V is TRBV7-9; 7 bases are shared with TRBD1. The CDR3 is made up of 16 amino acids. V lost 4 bases, J lost 0 bases, and 6 bases stayed unmatched. Germline CDR1 and CDR2: SEHNR and FQNEAQ (reference sequence). DNA for the CDR3: TGTGCCAGCAGCTCCCTACAGGGGATCTCTGGAAACACCATATATTTT. This encodes CASSSLQGISGNTIYF.

V gene TRBV4-1 combines with J gene TRBJ2-3, with 11 nucleotides matching TRBD2. The germline V gene has CDR1 MGHRA and CDR2 YSYEKL. The CDR3 sequence is 18 residues long. J gave up 0 bases and V 3 bases, and 8 bases lay outside the gene matches. The chain's CDR3 is CASSHTGLAELSTDTQYF. The CDR3 DNA follows: TGCGCCAGCAGCCACACGGGACTAGCGGAGCTTAGCACAGATACGCAGTATTTT.

CDR3 loop: CASSFRILRTQYF. Here the CDR3 DNA reads TGTGCCAGCAGCTTCCGCATACTCCGTACGCAGTATTTT. The chain carries TRBV7-9 and TRBJ2-3, with D hard to call. Looked up from germline, CDR1 is SEHNR and CDR2 is FQNEAQ (reference sequence). V shed 3 bases and J shed 8 bases, with 12 bases lying between them. The CDR3 is 13 residues long.